Listed here is a single TCR beta chain. The data are from a study of blood T cell repertoires in COVID-19. Across the whole study: Acute-phase and convalescent COVID-19 samples originated in the United States, Italy and Spain.

Grouping used clinical history reported by participants in a survey and questionnaire. Trimming cost V 0 bases and J 0 bases; bases outside gene matches: 4. The CDR3 loop spans 16 amino acids. Per the germline V gene, CDR1 is SGDLS and CDR2 is YYNGEE. Using immunoSEQ multiplex PCR, the repertoire was profiled, and TCRdb retains in-frame clones only, with some absent. The profile shows hundreds of thousands of clones, roughly 89% of them singletons. The TCR originated in a woman younger than 30 with acute COVID-19. V is TRBV9 and J is TRBJ2-3, with 7 bases fitting TRBD2. Sample: PBMCs or T cells enriched from blood (not recorded which). CDR3 sequence (DNA): TGTGCCAGCAGCGTAGTTGGGGGAGGGAGCACAGATACGCAGTATTTT. This translates into CASSVVGGGSTDTQYF.